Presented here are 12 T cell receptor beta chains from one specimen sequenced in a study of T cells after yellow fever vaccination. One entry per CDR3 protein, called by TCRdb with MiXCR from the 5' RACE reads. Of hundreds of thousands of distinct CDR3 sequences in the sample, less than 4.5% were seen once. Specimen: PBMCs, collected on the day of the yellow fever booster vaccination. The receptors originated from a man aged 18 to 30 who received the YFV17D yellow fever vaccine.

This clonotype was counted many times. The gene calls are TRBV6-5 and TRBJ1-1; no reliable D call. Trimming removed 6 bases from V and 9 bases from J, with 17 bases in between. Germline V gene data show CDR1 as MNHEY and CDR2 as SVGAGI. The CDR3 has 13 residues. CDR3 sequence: CASSPTSGVKAFF. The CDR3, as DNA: TGTGCCAGCAGCCCCACTAGCGGTGTTAAAGCTTTCTTT.

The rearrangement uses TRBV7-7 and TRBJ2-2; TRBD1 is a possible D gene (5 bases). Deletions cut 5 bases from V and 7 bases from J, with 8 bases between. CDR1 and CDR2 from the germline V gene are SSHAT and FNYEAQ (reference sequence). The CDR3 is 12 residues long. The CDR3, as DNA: TGTGCCAGCAGCCCAGGGTTCGGGGAGCTGTTTTTT. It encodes CASSPGFGELFF.

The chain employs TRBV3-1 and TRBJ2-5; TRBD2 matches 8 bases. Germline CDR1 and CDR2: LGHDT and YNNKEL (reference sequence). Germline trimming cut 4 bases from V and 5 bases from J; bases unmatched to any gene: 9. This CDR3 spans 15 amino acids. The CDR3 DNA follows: TGTGCCAGCAGCCCCCAGCGGGGGAATGGGGAGACCCAGTACTTC. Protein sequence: CASSPQRGNGETQYF.

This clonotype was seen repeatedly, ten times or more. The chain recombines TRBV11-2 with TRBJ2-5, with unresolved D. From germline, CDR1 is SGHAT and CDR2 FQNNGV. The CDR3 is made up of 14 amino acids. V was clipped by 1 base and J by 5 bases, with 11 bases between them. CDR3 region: CASSLGPTLETQYF. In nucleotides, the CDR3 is TGTGCCAGCAGCTTAGGTCCGACACTCGAGACCCAGTACTTC.

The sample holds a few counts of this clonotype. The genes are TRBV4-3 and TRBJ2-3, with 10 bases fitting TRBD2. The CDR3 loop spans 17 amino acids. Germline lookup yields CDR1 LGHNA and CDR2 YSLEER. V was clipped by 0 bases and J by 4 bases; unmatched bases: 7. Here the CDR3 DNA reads TGCGCCAGCAGCCAAGATATAAAGCGGGGGGGCCCAGATACGCAGTATTTT. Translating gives CASSQDIKRGGPDTQYF.

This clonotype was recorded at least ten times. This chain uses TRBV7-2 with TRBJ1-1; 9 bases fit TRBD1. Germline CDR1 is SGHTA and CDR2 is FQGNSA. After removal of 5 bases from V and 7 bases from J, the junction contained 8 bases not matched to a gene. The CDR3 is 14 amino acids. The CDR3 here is CASSTRQGEVEAFF. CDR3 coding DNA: TGTGCCAGCAGCACCAGACAGGGGGAGGTTGAAGCTTTCTTT.

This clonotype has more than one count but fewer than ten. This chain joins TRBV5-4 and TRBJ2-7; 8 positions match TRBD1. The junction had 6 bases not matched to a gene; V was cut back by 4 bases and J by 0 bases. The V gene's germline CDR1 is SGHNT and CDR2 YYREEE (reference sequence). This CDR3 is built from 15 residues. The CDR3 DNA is TGTGCCAGCAGCGTCAGGGGGCCGAGCTCCTACGAGCAGTACGTC. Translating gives CASSVRGPSSYEQYV.

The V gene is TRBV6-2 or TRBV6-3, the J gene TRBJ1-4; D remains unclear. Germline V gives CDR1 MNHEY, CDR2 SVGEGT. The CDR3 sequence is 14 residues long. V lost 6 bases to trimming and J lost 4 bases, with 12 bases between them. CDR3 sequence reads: CASRFRRFNEKLFF. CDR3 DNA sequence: TGTGCCAGCAGATTCAGACGTTTTAATGAAAAACTGTTTTTT.

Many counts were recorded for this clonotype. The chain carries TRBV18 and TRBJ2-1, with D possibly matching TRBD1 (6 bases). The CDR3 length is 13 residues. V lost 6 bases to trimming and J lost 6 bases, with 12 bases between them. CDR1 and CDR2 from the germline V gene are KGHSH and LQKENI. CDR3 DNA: TGTGCCAGCTCCCCCGGACAGACCAATGAGCAGTTCTTC. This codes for CASSPGQTNEQFF.

Here the CDR3 reads CASSNTPGSSAEQYV. The CDR3 nucleotides are TGTGCCAGCAGTAATACCCCGGGATCATCGGCCGAGCAGTACGTC. The chain carries TRBV28 and TRBJ2-7; D may be TRBD2 (5 bases). The CDR3 extends over 15 amino acids. Germline V gives CDR1 MDHEN, CDR2 SYDVKM. Between the trimmed V and J ends, which lost 5 bases and 6 bases, there was a span of 20 bases.

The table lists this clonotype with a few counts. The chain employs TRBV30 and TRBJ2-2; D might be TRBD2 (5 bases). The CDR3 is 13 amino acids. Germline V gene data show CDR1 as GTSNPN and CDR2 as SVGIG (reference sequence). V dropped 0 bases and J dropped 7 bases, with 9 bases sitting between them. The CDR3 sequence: CAWSVHGIGELFF. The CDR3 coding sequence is TGTGCCTGGAGTGTACACGGGATCGGGGAGCTGTTTTTT.

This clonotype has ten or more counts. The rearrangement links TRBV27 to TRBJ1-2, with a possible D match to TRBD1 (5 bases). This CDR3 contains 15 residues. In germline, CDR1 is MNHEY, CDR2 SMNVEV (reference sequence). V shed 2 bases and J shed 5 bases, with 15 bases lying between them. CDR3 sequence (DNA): TGTGCCAGCAGTTTAAATCAACGGGCAGGGTATGGCTACACCTTC. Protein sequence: CASSLNQRAGYGYTF.